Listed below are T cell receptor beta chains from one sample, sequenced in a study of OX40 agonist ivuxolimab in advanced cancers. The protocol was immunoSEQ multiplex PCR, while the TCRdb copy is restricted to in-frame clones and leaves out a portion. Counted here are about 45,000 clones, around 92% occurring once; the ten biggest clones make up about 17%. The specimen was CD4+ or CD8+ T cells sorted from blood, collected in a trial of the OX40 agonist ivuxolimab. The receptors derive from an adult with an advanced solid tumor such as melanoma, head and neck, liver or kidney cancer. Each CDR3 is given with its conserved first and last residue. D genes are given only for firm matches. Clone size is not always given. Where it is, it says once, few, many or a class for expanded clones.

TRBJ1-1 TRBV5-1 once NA CASSFGGTEAFF TGCGCCAGCAGCTTCGGGGGCACTGAAGCTTTCTTT
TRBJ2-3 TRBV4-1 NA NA CASSSRKDTQYF TGCGCCAGCAGCTCACGTAAGGATACGCAGTATTTT
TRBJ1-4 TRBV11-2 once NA CASSLDGIPREKLFF TGTGCCAGCAGCTTAGATGGAATCCCCAGGGAAAAACTGTTTTTT
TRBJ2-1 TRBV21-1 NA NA CASRSRASSYNEQFF TGTGCCAGCCGCTCCCGGGCAAGCTCCTACAATGAGCAGTTCTTC
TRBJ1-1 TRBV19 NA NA CASRRGQTEAFF TGTGCCAGTAGGAGGGGTCAAACTGAAGCTTTCTTT
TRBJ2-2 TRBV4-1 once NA CASSLNTGGPGELFF TGCGCCAGCAGCCTAAACACCGGGGGCCCCGGGGAGCTGTTTTTT
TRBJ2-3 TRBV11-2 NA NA CASSATGGPDTQYF TGTGCCAGCAGCGCCACGGGGGGCCCAGATACGCAGTATTTT
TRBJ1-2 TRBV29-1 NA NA CSVAEGRGGGYTF TGCAGCGTTGCTGAGGGCAGGGGAGGAGGCTACACCTTC
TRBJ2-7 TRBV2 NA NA CASRAAPNEQYF TGTGCCAGCAGAGCCGCCCCCAACGAGCAGTACTTC
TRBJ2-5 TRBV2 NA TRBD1 CAEGEGARETQYF TGTGCCGAAGGAGAGGGGGCGAGAGAGACCCAGTACTTC
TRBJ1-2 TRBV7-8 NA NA CASSSRSLNYGYTF TGTGCCAGCAGCTCTCGCAGCCTTAACTATGGCTACACCTTC
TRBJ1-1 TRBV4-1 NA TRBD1 CASSLRDRGRDTEAFF TGCGCCAGCAGCCTCCGGGACAGGGGAAGAGATACTGAAGCTTTCTTT
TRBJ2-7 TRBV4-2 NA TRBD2 CASSRGLAGAYEQYF TGTGCCAGCAGCCGTGGACTAGCGGGAGCCTACGAGCAGTACTTC
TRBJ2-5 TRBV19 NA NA CASSMWEEETQYF TGTGCCAGTAGTATGTGGGAGGAAGAGACCCAGTACTTC
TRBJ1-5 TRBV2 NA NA CASSEARTLYQPQHF TGTGCCAGCAGTGAAGCAAGGACACTTTATCAGCCCCAGCATTTT
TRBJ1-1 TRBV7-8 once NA CASSLVSPGGNTEAFF TGTGCCAGCAGCTTAGTGTCTCCCGGAGGGAACACTGAAGCTTTCTTT
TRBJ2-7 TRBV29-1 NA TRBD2 CSVEDPASGKYEQYF TGCAGCGTTGAAGATCCGGCTAGCGGGAAATACGAGCAGTACTTC